The next 32 T cell receptor beta chains were all read from a single sample in a study of spatial heterogeneity in lung cancer. MiXCR was run by TCRdb on the 5' RACE reads, yielding one entry per CDR3 protein. The sample has just under 95,000 distinct CDR3 sequences, about an eighth seen once. The time point here: sample taken at primary tumor resection. Sequencing used PBMCs, obtained at surgery. Receptors were obtained from a male donor with early-stage non-small cell lung cancer.

The chain combines TRBV7-2 with TRBJ2-1; 12 positions agree with TRBD2. With 5 bases clipped from V and 5 bases from J, the junction kept 7 bases outside the gene matches. CDR3 size: 16 residues. The V gene's germline CDR1 is SGHTA and CDR2 FQGNSA. CDR3 bases: TGTGCCAGCAGCCCCCAACTAGCGGGAGGTGACAATGAGCAGTTCTTC. The encoded protein is CASSPQLAGGDNEQFF.

The gene calls are TRBV11-2 and TRBJ2-5; D may be TRBD2 (5 bases). The CDR3 has 16 residues. Per the germline V gene, CDR1 is SGHAT and CDR2 is FQNNGV. V was pared by 0 bases and J by 4 bases, with 15 bases between. CDR3 amino acids: CASSLDPRGSGETQYF. In DNA, the CDR3 is TGTGCCAGCAGCTTAGATCCTCGGGGATCGGGAGAGACCCAGTACTTC.

The chain carries TRBV28 and TRBJ1-1, with D perhaps matching TRBD1 (6 bases). Germline V gives CDR1 MDHEN, CDR2 SYDVKM. V gave up 3 bases and J gave up 0 bases, with 20 bases separating them. This CDR3 spans 18 amino acids. CDR3 nucleotides: TGTGCCAGCAGTTTCTTCACTGGGAGGACAGCCATGAACACTGAAGCTTTCTTT. Translating gives CASSFFTGRTAMNTEAFF. The complete variable domain, with remaining parts taken from reference TRBV28 and TRBJ1-1, reads DVKVTQSSRYLVKRTGEKVFLECVQDMDHENMFWYRQDPGLGLRLIYFSYDVKMKEKGDIPEGYSVSREKKERFSLILESASTNQTSMYLCASSFFTGRTAMNTEAFFGQGTRLTVV.

This clonotype has ten or more counts. The chain recombines TRBV7-9 with TRBJ2-7; the match to TRBD2 covers 12 bases. The CDR3 extends over 14 amino acids. Losses at the gene ends were 4 bases for V and 6 bases for J; bases not matched to a gene: 4. The germline CDR1 and CDR2 sequences are SEHNR and FQNEAQ (reference sequence). The CDR3 loop is CASSSGTSGFEQYF. Here the CDR3 DNA reads TGTGCCAGCAGCTCCGGGACTAGCGGGTTCGAGCAGTACTTC.

There are a few counts of this clonotype. The chain recombines TRBV27 with TRBJ1-1, with TRBD1 matching 7 bases. The CDR3 contains 15 residues. Trimming removed 3 bases from V and 6 bases from J; junction bases left unmatched: 10. The germline V gene encodes CDR1 MNHEY and CDR2 SMNVEV (reference sequence). CDR3 in DNA: TGTGCCAGCAGTTTTCCCGGGACAGATCTTTCTGAAGCTTTCTTT. This codes for CASSFPGTDLSEAFF.

This clonotype appeared many times. The chain recombines TRBV6-2 or TRBV6-3 with TRBJ2-3; no definite D call. The CDR3 has 14 residues. V dropped 2 bases and J dropped 2 bases, with 8 bases sitting between them. Germline V CDR1 and CDR2: MNHEY, SVGEGT. CDR3: CASSYGRNTDTQYF. CDR3 in DNA: TGTGCCAGCAGTTACGGGCGAAACACAGATACGCAGTATTTT.

This clonotype has at least ten counts. V usage is TRBV15 and J usage is TRBJ2-3; possibly TRBD2 for D (5 bases). This CDR3 has 15 amino acids. Germline V lookup: CDR1 LNHNV, CDR2 YYDKDF (reference sequence). Deletions cut 5 bases from V and 6 bases from J, with 18 bases between. The DNA for the CDR3 is TGTGCCACCAGCGCACGGGCCCGAGCGGCCGATACGCAGTATTTT. Protein sequence: CATSARARAADTQYF.

The chain carries TRBV3-1 and TRBJ1-1; D gene unclear. V was clipped by 0 bases and J by 5 bases, with 7 bases between them. Germline assignment: CDR1 LGHDT and CDR2 YNNKEL (reference sequence). The length of the CDR3 is 13 residues. The CDR3 coding sequence is TGTGCCAGCAGCCAAGAACGCTCAACTGAAGCTTTCTTT. This encodes CASSQERSTEAFF.

This clonotype was seen more than once but under ten times. J is TRBJ2-5 and V is TRBV5-6; TRBD1 is a possible D gene (6 bases). This CDR3 has 14 residues. V lost 4 bases, J lost 2 bases, and 12 bases lay in between. Germline V gene lookup returns CDR1 SGHDT and CDR2 YYEEEE. The CDR3 region has the DNA TGTGCCAGCAGCAGAGGGACAACACAAGAGACCCAGTACTTC. Protein product: CASSRGTTQETQYF.

This chain links TRBV28 with TRBJ1-5; 7 bases are shared with TRBD1. Germline values: CDR1 MDHEN, CDR2 SYDVKM. The CDR3 totals 16 residues. Losses at the gene ends were 3 bases for V and 0 bases for J; bases not matched to a gene: 5. CDR3 protein: CASSLGTENSNQPQHF. CDR3 in DNA: TGTGCCAGCAGTTTGGGGACAGAGAATAGCAATCAGCCCCAGCATTTT.

This clonotype was observed a handful of times. V and J are TRBV28 and TRBJ2-7; 7 nucleotides align to TRBD2. V shed 5 bases and J 2 bases; nucleotides not matched to a gene: 3. Per germline, CDR1 MDHEN and CDR2 SYDVKM. This CDR3 contains 13 residues. This CDR3 is CASSLAVTYEQYF. The CDR3 region has the DNA TGTGCCAGCAGTCTAGCGGTTACCTACGAGCAGTACTTC.

The chain recombines TRBV5-1 with TRBJ2-3; 8 bases agree with TRBD2. CDR1 and CDR2 (germline): SGHRS, YFSETQ. The ends lost 0 bases at V and 6 bases at J; junction bases unmatched: 9. CDR3 length: 16 residues. The CDR3: CASSLEAGEPPDTQYF. CDR3 DNA sequence: TGCGCCAGCAGCTTGGAAGCGGGGGAACCCCCCGATACGCAGTATTTT.

This clonotype has more than one count but fewer than ten. The J gene is TRBJ1-1, the V gene TRBV20-1; no clear D. This CDR3 is built from 12 residues. The V end was cut by 3 bases, the J end by 6 bases, with 11 bases between. Germline V lookup: CDR1 DFQATT, CDR2 SNEGSKA (reference sequence). CDR3 nucleotide sequence: TGCAGTGCTAGTCGTCCGGGCGCTGAAGCTTTCTTT. Protein: CSASRPGAEAFF.

In this sample, this clonotype turned up a few times. The chain uses TRBV4-1 and TRBJ2-5; 10 bases agree with TRBD2. There are 16 residues in the CDR3. The V gene's germline CDR1 is MGHRA and CDR2 YSYEKL. The J segment lost 1 base and the V segment lost 1 base, leaving 3 bases of the junction unmatched. The CDR3 DNA reads as TGCGCCAGCAGCCAAGGGAGCGGGGGGGCCCAAGAGACCCAGTACTTC. Protein: CASSQGSGGAQETQYF.

The gene calls are TRBV5-8 and TRBJ1-6, with D maybe TRBD1 (5 bases). CDR3 length: 14 residues. Trimming left V 3 bases short and J 14 bases short, with 18 bases between. Germline CDR1 reads SGHTS; CDR2 reads YDEGEE. This CDR3 reads CASSSGTAMLALHF. CDR3 DNA sequence: TGTGCCAGCAGCTCCGGGACCGCGATGTTGGCCCTCCACTTT.

The table lists this clonotype with many counts. The genes are TRBV4-1 and TRBJ2-7, with 9 bases aligning to TRBD1. The ends lost 3 bases at V and 2 bases at J; junction bases unmatched: 5. Per the germline V gene, CDR1 is MGHRA and CDR2 is YSYEKL. This CDR3 has 15 amino acids. CDR3: CASSQTGGVPYEQYF. The CDR3 DNA reads TGCGCCAGCAGCCAGACAGGGGGGGTTCCCTACGAGCAGTACTTC.

The chain uses TRBV5-1 and TRBJ2-7; possibly TRBD1 or TRBD2 for D (5 bases each). The CDR3 extends over 14 amino acids. CDR1 and CDR2 from the germline V gene are SGHRS and YFSETQ. Deletions cut 4 bases from V and 0 bases from J, with 11 bases between. In nucleotides, the CDR3 is TGCGCCAGCAGCCCGGGGACGTTCTCCTACGAGCAGTACTTC. Protein product: CASSPGTFSYEQYF. The complete variable domain, with remaining parts taken from reference TRBV5-1 and TRBJ2-7, reads KAGVTQTPRYLIKTRGQQVTLSCSPISGHRSVSWYQQTPGQGLQFLFEYFSETQRNKGNFPGRFSGRQFSNSRSEMNVSTLELGDSALYLCASSPGTFSYEQYFGPGTRLTVT.

The chain uses TRBV29-1 and TRBJ2-3; possibly TRBD2 for D (6 bases). Germline CDR1 is SQVTM and CDR2 is ANQGSEA. V was clipped by 0 bases and J by 2 bases, with 12 bases between them. CDR3 size: 15 residues. CDR3: CSVEDPAGDTDTQYF. In DNA, the CDR3 is TGCAGCGTTGAAGACCCAGCGGGCGACACAGATACGCAGTATTTT.

The chain joins TRBV20-1 to TRBJ2-3; D not resolved. This CDR3 is 16 amino acids long. V was trimmed by 0 bases and J by 2 bases, leaving 15 bases between them. From germline, CDR1 is DFQATT and CDR2 SNEGSKA (reference sequence). CDR3 residues: CSARDRRTDPTDTQYF. DNA of the CDR3: TGCAGTGCTAGAGATCGCCGAACAGACCCCACAGATACGCAGTATTTT.

The chain carries TRBV27 and TRBJ2-1; TRBD2 matches at 7 bases. The CDR3 is 16 amino acids. Germline V gene lookup returns CDR1 MNHEY and CDR2 SMNVEV (reference sequence). The trim removed 6 bases at V and 1 base at J, leaving 9 bases unmatched. In DNA form, the CDR3 reads TGTGCCAGCAGCCCTATTATGGGGGGGTCCTACAATGAGCAGTTCTTC. It specifies CASSPIMGGSYNEQFF.

This clonotype was seen a handful of times. The rearrangement uses TRBV10-3 and TRBJ2-7, with D perhaps TRBD1 (6 bases). The germline gives CDR1 ENHRY, CDR2 SYGVKD. The CDR3 is 11 amino acids. Trimming pared 10 bases from V and 2 bases from J, leaving 9 bases between. The CDR3 region is CATTGTYEQYF. As DNA, the CDR3 is TGTGCCACGACAGGAACCTACGAGCAGTACTTC.

This clonotype showed up many times. V usage is TRBV7-2 and J usage is TRBJ2-1, with TRBD1 as a possible D gene (6 bases). The CDR3 contains 17 residues. The germline gives CDR1 SGHTA, CDR2 FQGNSA. V lost 1 base and J 1 base, leaving 14 bases between the germline ends. CDR3 sequence (DNA): TGTGCCAGCAGCTTAGTTGCCGGACAGTCGTCCTACAATGAGCAGTTCTTC. This encodes CASSLVAGQSSYNEQFF. The variable domain in full, completed from reference TRBV7-2 and TRBJ2-1, reads GAGVSQSPSNKVTEKGKDVELRCDPISGHTALYWYRQSLGQGLEFLIYFQGNSAPDKSGLPSDRFSAERTGGSVSTLTIQRTQQEDSAVYLCASSLVAGQSSYNEQFFGPGTRLTVL.

CDR3 sequence: CASSQTGAVETQYF. The CDR3 DNA is TGTGCCAGCAGCCAGACAGGGGCGGTGGAGACCCAGTACTTC. This rearrangement joins TRBV13 to TRBJ2-5; 8 bases are a match to TRBD1. V lost 5 bases, J lost 5 bases, and 7 bases stayed unmatched. CDR1 and CDR2 (germline): PRHDT, FYEKMQ (reference sequence). The CDR3 contains 14 residues.

In this sample, this clonotype turned up a few times. The genes are TRBV11-1 and TRBJ2-1; TRBD2 aligns across 8 bases. V dropped 1 base and J dropped 4; count of bases not matched to a gene: 3. The CDR3 is made up of 15 amino acids. The germline CDR1 and CDR2 sequences are SGHAT and FQDESV (reference sequence). Written as DNA, the CDR3 is TGTGCCAGCAGCTTAGTAGCGGGGAAATACAATGAGCAGTTCTTC. It codes for CASSLVAGKYNEQFF.

This clonotype was counted only a few times. This chain uses TRBV7-2 with TRBJ1-5; perhaps TRBD1 as D (5 bases). V was trimmed by 1 base and J by 4 bases, leaving 11 bases between them. Germline loops: CDR1 SGHTA, CDR2 FQGNSA. The CDR3 runs 15 residues. DNA of the CDR3: TGTGCCAGCAGCTTAGACAGGCTTGGTAATCAGCCCCAGCATTTT. The encoded protein is CASSLDRLGNQPQHF.

This clonotype was observed a few times. The chain recombines TRBV6-5 with TRBJ2-7, with D unclear. The CDR3 totals 16 residues. CDR1 MNHEY and CDR2 SVGAGI come from the germline V gene. V shed 0 bases and J shed 1 base, with 13 bases lying between them. The CDR3 is CASSYSARPPSYEQYF. CDR3 nucleotides: TGTGCCAGCAGTTACTCGGCCAGACCGCCATCCTACGAGCAGTACTTC.

The V call is TRBV6-5, the J call TRBJ2-2; possibly TRBD2 for D (6 bases). Trimming left V 8 bases short and J 7 bases short, with 11 bases between. Per the germline V gene, CDR1 is MNHEY and CDR2 is SVGAGI. CDR3 length equals 12 residues. The CDR3 DNA sequence: TGTGCCAGCGGGCGGGATGTCGGGGAGCTGTTTTTT. Its translation is CASGRDVGELFF.

The J gene is TRBJ2-1, the V gene TRBV20-1, with D perhaps being TRBD1 or TRBD2 (5 bases each). The CDR3 is 16 residues long. CDR1 DFQATT and CDR2 SNEGSKA come from the germline V gene (reference sequence). The V end lost 0 bases, the J end lost 3 bases, and 15 bases lay between the germline ends. CDR3 sequence: CSARDPSGDRYNEQFF. CDR3 in DNA: TGCAGTGCTAGAGACCCGTCCGGGGACCGCTACAATGAGCAGTTCTTC.

The chain has TRBV6-5 and TRBJ1-1; D gene ambiguous. V gave up 0 bases and J gave up 0 bases, with 11 bases separating them. The germline CDR1 and CDR2 sequences are MNHEY and SVGAGI. The CDR3 sequence is 16 residues long. CDR3: CASSYSSTSVNTEAFF. DNA of the CDR3: TGTGCCAGCAGTTACTCGAGTACTTCGGTGAACACTGAAGCTTTCTTT.

The sample holds many counts of this clonotype. The genes are TRBV7-9 and TRBJ2-5, with D possibly matching TRBD2 (5 bases). Per the germline V gene, CDR1 is SEHNR and CDR2 is FQNEAQ (reference sequence). The CDR3 has 13 amino acids. The V and J ends lost 7 bases and 1 base respectively, with 10 bases between them. CDR3 in DNA: TGTGCCAGCACCCTCGCGGGCCAAGAGACCCAGTACTTC. It codes for CASTLAGQETQYF.

The chain recombines TRBV6-5 with TRBJ1-1, with D possibly TRBD1 on 6 matching bases. Germline V gene data show CDR1 as MNHEY and CDR2 as SVGAGI. V was clipped by 7 bases and J by 7 bases, with 22 bases between them. This CDR3 spans 15 amino acids. In DNA form, the CDR3 reads TGTGCCAGCACCTATCAGGGGTTCGGCAAGGGTGAAGCTTTCTTT. Translating it yields CASTYQGFGKGEAFF.

This clonotype was detected many times. The rearrangement joins TRBV4-3 to TRBJ2-3; 7 bases fit TRBD2. The CDR3 sequence is 14 residues long. V trimming: 5 bases; J trimming: 4 bases; junction bases outside the gene matches: 6. In germline, CDR1 is LGHNA, CDR2 YSLEER. The CDR3 loop reads CASSSGGGSDTQYF. In DNA form, the CDR3 reads TGCGCCAGCAGCTCTGGGGGGGGTTCAGATACGCAGTATTTT.